These T cell receptor beta chains were read from a single sample in a study of T-cell reconstitution after alpha-beta-depleted transplantation in children. TCRdb itself ran the PCR reads through MiXCR, one entry per CDR3 protein. The top ten hold 27% of the sample, which has under 50,000 distinct CDR3 sequences, about 10% seen once. The source was PBMCs, mostly from graft donor cells, collected 60 days after TCRalphabeta/CD19-depleted stem cell transplant. Receptors originate from a male patient aged 2-15 years who had a stem cell transplant for chronic granulomatous disease, so the T cells may come from the graft donor. The CDR3 runs from the conserved cysteine through the conserved F or W. The D gene is left open where the match is weak. Not all rows give a size; the values are once, few, many and, for expanded clones, a class.

TRBV18,.,TRBJ2-5,few,14,CASSPRSDGETQYF,TGTGCCAGCTCACCGAGGTCGGACGGGGAGACCCAGTACTTC
TRBV9,TRBD2,TRBJ2-5,few,14,CASSGRGSGETQYF,TGTGCCAGCAGCGGGCGCGGGAGTGGCGAGACCCAGTACTTC
TRBV1,.,TRBJ2-4,few,20,CTSSHPNLAGGPKAKNIQYF,TGCACCAGCAGCCATCCCAATCTAGCGGGAGGGCCGAAGGCCAAAAACATTCAGTACTTC
TRBV15,.,TRBJ2-1,.,12,CATSRGQTEQFF,TGTGCCACCAGCAGAGGACAAACTGAGCAGTTCTTC
TRBV20-1,TRBD1,TRBJ1-2,few,13,CSARGDSGWGYTF,TGCAGTGCGAGGGGGGACAGCGGTTGGGGCTACACCTTC
TRBV10-3,.,TRBJ2-4,many,17,CAISDHELSLAKNIQYF,TGTGCCATCAGTGATCATGAGCTGAGTCTAGCCAAAAACATTCAGTACTTC
TRBV29-1,TRBD1,TRBJ2-4,once,17,CSVATVGQGWAKNIQYF,TGCAGCGTCGCAACAGTTGGACAGGGTTGGGCCAAAAACATTCAGTACTTC
TRBV5-1,.,TRBJ2-5,many,14,CASSRDSTQETQYF,TGCGCCAGCAGCCGGGACTCCACCCAAGAGACCCAGTACTTC
TRBV5-1,TRBD2,TRBJ2-2,many,19,CASSLGTSGPKGFAGELFF,TGCGCCAGCAGCCTAGGGACTAGCGGGCCCAAAGGGTTCGCCGGGGAGCTGTTTTTT
TRBV27,.,TRBJ2-5,.,14,CASSLRGLQETQYF,TGTGCCAGCAGTTTAAGAGGCCTACAAGAGACCCAGTACTTC
TRBV29-1,.,TRBJ1-2,many,12,CSVVRSNYGYTF,TGCAGCGTTGTTCGGAGTAACTATGGCTACACCTTC
TRBV5-1,.,TRBJ2-5,many,15,CASSLAGGSQETQYF,TGCGCCAGCAGCTTGGCCGGGGGTTCCCAAGAGACCCAGTACTTC
TRBV20-1,.,TRBJ2-1,many,15,CSAPEAGTNYNEQFF,TGCAGTGCTCCCGAGGCCGGGACAAATTACAATGAGCAGTTCTTC
TRBV5-1,.,TRBJ1-1,many,14,CASSPGPGGNEAFF,TGCGCCAGCAGCCCAGGACCAGGCGGGAATGAAGCTTTCTTT
TRBV27,.,TRBJ2-6,many,13,CASSFSGANVLTF,TGTGCCAGCAGTTTTTCCGGGGCCAACGTCCTGACTTTC
TRBV13,TRBD1,TRBJ1-2,many,13,CASSQRTGIGYTF,TGTGCCAGCAGCCAGAGGACAGGAATAGGCTACACCTTC
TRBV12-3/TRBV12-4,.,TRBJ2-1,.,14,CASSFVSTYNEQFF,TGTGCCAGCAGTTTCGTCTCTACCTACAATGAGCAGTTCTTC
TRBV7-3,TRBD2,TRBJ2-1,.,15,CASSLSGRAYNEQFF,TGTGCTAGCAGCTTAAGCGGGAGGGCCTACAATGAGCAGTTCTTC
TRBV6-2/TRBV6-3,.,TRBJ2-7,once,14,CAIGRDIVSYEQYF,TGTGCCATTGGGAGGGACATTGTCTCCTACGAGCAGTACTTC
TRBV12-3/TRBV12-4,TRBD2,TRBJ2-1,many,15,CASTPRLARINEQFF,TGTGCCAGCACCCCGCGACTAGCGCGGATAAATGAGCAGTTCTTC
TRBV5-1,.,TRBJ2-3,few,14,CASSLGTQVGTQYF,TGCGCCAGCAGCCTCGGGACCCAAGTAGGTACGCAGTATTTT
TRBV20-1,TRBD2,TRBJ2-2,many,14,CSVRLAGATGELFF,TGCAGTGTTAGACTAGCGGGAGCCACCGGGGAGCTGTTTTTT
TRBV5-4,.,TRBJ1-1,many,16,CASSLGGEELNTEAFF,TGTGCCAGCAGCTTGGGAGGGGAAGAGTTGAACACTGAAGCTTTCTTT
TRBV7-8,.,TRBJ2-3,many,17,CASSSSVGTYSTDTQYF,TGTGCCAGCAGCTCCAGCGTTGGGACATATAGCACAGATACGCAGTATTTT
TRBV9,TRBD1,TRBJ1-3,many,17,CASSSYTGGAPGNTIYF,TGTGCCAGCAGCTCATATACAGGGGGCGCCCCTGGAAACACCATATATTTT
TRBV29-1,TRBD2,TRBJ2-1,many,19,CSVNRASRRRLAGDNEQFF,TGCAGCGTTAATAGGGCAAGCCGCCGACGACTAGCGGGGGACAATGAGCAGTTCTTC
TRBV2,.,TRBJ2-2,many,13,CASSVYLTGELFF,TGTGCCAGCAGTGTCTACCTCACCGGGGAGCTGTTTTTT
TRBV7-9,.,TRBJ1-3,many,15,CASSRGGVRGNTIYF,TGTGCCAGCAGCCGAGGAGGGGTCAGAGGAAACACCATATATTTT
TRBV4-1,TRBD2,TRBJ2-1,many,17,CASSHPLAGSSYNEQFF,TGCGCCAGCAGCCACCCTCTAGCGGGATCCTCCTACAATGAGCAGTTCTTC
TRBV25-1,TRBD2,TRBJ2-1,few,20,CASSGPSGLAGVKSYNEQFF,TGTGCCAGCAGTGGGCCCTCGGGACTAGCGGGAGTTAAGTCCTACAATGAGCAGTTCTTC
TRBV21-1,.,TRBJ1-5,many,17,CASSGQGGTGDNQPQHF,TGTGCCAGCAGCGGCCAGGGCGGGACAGGGGACAATCAGCCCCAGCATTTT
TRBV7-6,TRBD1,TRBJ2-5,many,15,CASSQGQGTAETQYF,TGTGCCAGCAGCCAAGGACAGGGGACTGCGGAGACCCAGTACTTC
TRBV6-1,.,TRBJ2-1,few,16,CASKREVSHSYNEQFF,TGTGCCAGCAAACGTGAAGTCAGTCACTCCTACAATGAGCAGTTCTTC
TRBV7-6,TRBD1,TRBJ2-7,many,14,CASSTSGGLGEQYF,TGTGCCAGCAGCACCTCAGGGGGATTAGGAGAGCAGTACTTC
TRBV5-5,.,TRBJ1-2,.,13,CASRPKGGYGYTF,TGTGCCAGCAGACCCAAGGGGGGCTATGGCTACACCTTC
TRBV7-9,TRBD1,TRBJ1-5,many,15,CASSLEGTGSQPQHF,TGTGCCAGCAGCTTAGAAGGGACAGGGTCTCAGCCCCAGCATTTT
TRBV6-2/TRBV6-3,TRBD2,TRBJ2-2,many,17,CASSYPTSGSYTGELFF,TGTGCCAGCAGTTACCCGACTAGCGGGAGTTACACCGGGGAGCTGTTTTTT
TRBV4-3,.,TRBJ2-7,many,15,CASSQARVQTYEQYF,TGCGCCAGCAGCCAAGCCCGGGTCCAGACCTACGAGCAGTACTTC
TRBV10-2,.,TRBJ2-7,medium-sized,14,CASTYADGSYEQYF,TGCGCCAGCACTTACGCAGACGGGTCCTACGAGCAGTACTTC
TRBV30,.,TRBJ2-5,few,15,CAWSVHRPLQETQYF,TGTGCCTGGAGTGTACACCGTCCCCTTCAAGAGACCCAGTACTTC
TRBV7-9,.,TRBJ2-7,.,14,CASSLGTPYIEQYF,TGTGCCAGCAGCCTCGGGACTCCTTATATAGAGCAGTACTTC
TRBV5-1,.,TRBJ1-2,many,13,CASSLGDLYGYTF,TGCGCCAGCAGCTTGGGGGACCTCTATGGCTACACCTTC
TRBV7-9,.,TRBJ2-7,many,15,CASSLETTGFHEQYF,TGTGCCAGCAGCTTAGAGACCACAGGGTTCCACGAGCAGTACTTC
TRBV27,TRBD2,TRBJ2-7,many,18,CASSLAGLAGDGGSEQYF,TGTGCCAGCAGTTTAGCAGGGCTAGCGGGGGATGGAGGGAGCGAGCAGTACTTC
TRBV5-1,.,TRBJ2-2,many,15,CASSLFAENTGELFF,TGCGCCAGCAGCTTGTTTGCAGAGAACACCGGGGAGCTGTTTTTT
TRBV29-1,.,TRBJ2-1,many,14,CSVERGYSYNEQFF,TGCAGCGTTGAACGGGGGTACTCCTACAATGAGCAGTTCTTC
TRBV5-6,TRBD1,TRBJ1-2,.,16,CASSLAFLTGGNGYTF,TGTGCCAGCAGCTTGGCCTTCCTGACAGGGGGGAATGGCTACACCTTC
TRBV29-1,.,TRBJ2-3,many,11,CSVVWIDTQYF,TGCAGCGTTGTGTGGATAGATACGCAGTATTTT
TRBV7-2,.,TRBJ2-5,many,14,CASSLFHPRETQYF,TGTGCCAGCAGCTTATTCCACCCACGAGAGACCCAGTACTTC
TRBV7-2,TRBD2,TRBJ2-5,many,17,CASSLAPMTSGRETQYF,TGTGCCAGCAGCTTAGCTCCTATGACTAGCGGGAGAGAGACCCAGTACTTC
TRBV7-9,.,TRBJ1-1,many,13,CASSSNTNTEAFF,TGTGCCAGCAGTTCCAATACGAACACTGAAGCTTTCTTT
TRBV15,.,TRBJ2-7,many,15,CATTNPLQGTYEQYF,TGTGCCACCACCAACCCACTACAGGGCACCTACGAGCAGTACTTC
TRBV6-7,.,TRBJ1-6,many,14,CASSYFRTCSPLHF,TGTGCCAGCAGTTACTTCCGGACATGCTCACCCCTCCACTTT
TRBV5-1,.,TRBJ2-5,many,15,CASSLETGHGETQYF,TGCGCCAGCAGCTTGGAAACCGGGCATGGAGAGACCCAGTACTTC
TRBV3-1,.,TRBJ2-5,many,17,CASSQGEVLGRAETQYF,TGTGCCAGCAGCCAAGGGGAGGTTTTAGGGAGAGCAGAGACCCAGTACTTC